A single sample is the source of the 26 T cell receptor beta chains below, sequenced in a study of Ad26.COV2.S vaccination and SARS-CoV-2 variants (dated by TCRdb to the early 2020s). The library was obtained by the immunoSEQ multiplex PCR assay. This is the immuneACCESS table as TCRdb keeps it, with only in-frame sequences that have V and J called. A part of the clones is gone; compared with another copy, unresolved V genes explain less than half, and the rest is unexplained. The sample data list about 350,000 clones, and around 88% of these were observed just once. Of the sample, roughly 5% is held by the ten largest clones. The sample's treatment or condition label is to be understood as: around 19 received Ad26.COV2.S at low or high dose, single or two shots; about 5 received placebo; per-sample allocation not given. For vaccine and placebo recipients, repertoires were sequenced using samples collected on day 63 after the first injection.

The sample consisted of peripheral blood, taken in a trial of Ad26.COV2.S vaccine versus placebo. All receptors come from a person between 18 and 60 years old who received the Ad26.COV2.S COVID-19 vaccine or a placebo.

The gene calls are TRBV5-1 and TRBJ1-6, with D unresolved. Trimming stripped 7 bases from V and 10 bases from J, with 21 bases between. The V gene's germline CDR1 is SGHRS and CDR2 YFSETQ. The CDR3 contains 15 residues. In DNA form, the CDR3 reads TGCGCCAGCCAGCCGGGAGACTTAGAGGGATCACCCCTCCACTTT. This gives the protein CASQPGDLEGSPLHF.

The V call is TRBV6-5, the J call TRBJ1-5; weak D call: TRBD1 (6 bases). The V gene's germline CDR1 is MNHEY and CDR2 SVGAGI. V was cut by 8 bases and J by 1 base, with 12 bases left in between. The CDR3 loop spans 14 amino acids. The CDR3 loop reads CASLTGESNQPQHF. Written as DNA, the CDR3 is TGTGCCAGCCTGACAGGCGAGAGCAATCAGCCCCAGCATTTT.

The rearrangement links TRBV5-6 to TRBJ2-7; 8 bases match TRBD1. V was clipped by 3 bases and J by 3 bases; unmatched bases: 5. CDR1 and CDR2 from the germline V gene are SGHDT and YYEEEE. There are 14 residues in the CDR3. CDR3 region: CASSYDTGGYEQYF. As DNA, the CDR3 is TGTGCCAGCAGCTATGACACAGGGGGCTACGAGCAGTACTTC.

The CDR3 DNA follows: TGTGCCAGCAGTTTGGAGGAGGCGGGCAATCAGCCCCAGCATTTT. Translating gives CASSLEEAGNQPQHF. V usage is TRBV28 and J usage is TRBJ1-5; D is unresolved. The CDR3 has 15 residues. Germline assignment: CDR1 MDHEN and CDR2 SYDVKM. V gave up 3 bases and J gave up 2 bases, with 11 bases separating them.

V is TRBV5-5 and J is TRBJ1-5, with 8 nucleotides matching TRBD1. V was pared by 4 bases and J by 5 bases, with 8 bases of the junction left unmatched. This CDR3 has 15 amino acids. CDR1 is SGHKS and CDR2 is YYEKEE in the germline V gene (reference sequence). The CDR3 reads CASSLYGQGHQPQHF. The CDR3 nucleotides read TGTGCCAGCAGCCTTTACGGACAGGGTCATCAGCCCCAGCATTTT.

V gene TRBV7-2 combines with J gene TRBJ2-3; possibly TRBD2 for D (7 bases). Looked up from germline, CDR1 is SGHTA and CDR2 is FQGNSA. V lost 3 bases and J lost 3, with 16 bases in between. CDR3 length: 16 amino acids. The CDR3 region has the DNA TGTGCCAGCAGCTTCGGAGGCGGGGGCCCAACAGATACGCAGTATTTT. It is translated as CASSFGGGGPTDTQYF.

The chain couples TRBV19 to TRBJ2-5; no definite D call. V was cut by 5 bases and J by 1 base, with 8 bases left in between. The V gene's germline CDR1 is LNHDA and CDR2 SQIVND (reference sequence). CDR3 length: 13 amino acids. The CDR3 DNA is TGTGCCAGTAGTTTACAGCTCCAAGAGACCCAGTACTTC. Protein product: CASSLQLQETQYF.

The chain links TRBV28 to TRBJ1-1, with TRBD1 matching 8 bases. Germline values: CDR1 MDHEN, CDR2 SYDVKM. There are 15 residues in the CDR3. The J segment lost 10 bases and the V segment lost 5 bases, leaving 15 bases of the junction unmatched. CDR3 bases: TGTGCCAGCAGTCCTATGGGGCGGACAGGGAACGGAGCTTTCTTT. Its protein product is CASSPMGRTGNGAFF. Full variable domain (outside the CDR3, taken from reference TRBV28 and TRBJ1-1): DVKVTQSSRYLVKRTGEKVFLECVQDMDHENMFWYRQDPGLGLRLIYFSYDVKMKEKGDIPEGYSVSREKKERFSLILESASTNQTSMYLCASSPMGRTGNGAFFGQGTRLTVV.

The chain uses TRBV7-2 and TRBJ2-7, with 10 nucleotides matching TRBD2. Trimming removed 4 bases from V and 5 bases from J; junction bases left unmatched: 8. Germline-derived CDR1 and CDR2 are SGHTA and FQGNSA. This CDR3 region has 15 residues. In nucleotides, the CDR3 is TGTGCCAGCAGCTCCTCCTGGCTAGCGGGGGACGAGCAGTACTTC. Translated, it gives CASSSSWLAGDEQYF.

The chain employs TRBV29-1 and TRBJ2-5, with D perhaps TRBD1 (6 bases). Trimming took off 3 bases at V and 4 bases at J, with 24 bases between the two ends. The CDR3 runs 17 residues. The V gene's germline CDR1 is SQVTM and CDR2 ANQGSEA. The CDR3 DNA sequence: TGCAGCGTTGACGCGGCAGGGGACGAAGGGTCGGGAGAGACCCAGTACTTC. It yields the protein CSVDAAGDEGSGETQYF.

This chain joins TRBV2 and TRBJ1-5; 7 bases are a match to TRBD1. Trimming at V came to 6 bases and at J to 3 bases, leaving 5 bases not matched to a gene. Looked up from germline, CDR1 is SNHLY and CDR2 is FYNNEI. The CDR3 consists of 14 residues. The CDR3 DNA sequence: TGTGCCAGCAGACAGGGGATTGACAATCAGCCCCAGCATTTT. Its protein product is CASRQGIDNQPQHF.

This chain links TRBV7-8 with TRBJ2-3, with TRBD2 identical over 8 bases. Germline CDR1 is SGHVS and CDR2 is FQNEAQ. The V segment lost 0 bases and the J segment 3 bases; nucleotides outside the gene matches: 5. The CDR3 spans 16 residues. The CDR3 sequence: CASSLASGSKTDTQYF. The CDR3 coding sequence is TGTGCCAGCAGCTTAGCGAGCGGGAGTAAAACAGATACGCAGTATTTT.

The V and J genes are TRBV28 and TRBJ2-3; TRBD1 matches 7 bases. CDR3 size: 16 residues. Looked up from germline, CDR1 is MDHEN and CDR2 is SYDVKM. J gave up 5 bases and V 4 bases, and 12 bases lay outside the gene matches. This chain's CDR3 is CASSSPITGVVDTQYF. CDR3 in DNA: TGTGCCAGCAGTTCTCCTATTACAGGGGTAGTAGATACGCAGTATTTT.

The genes are TRBV6-5 and TRBJ2-4; no firm D call. The CDR3 covers 12 residues. V shed 8 bases and J shed 0 bases, with 5 bases lying between them. Germline-derived CDR1 and CDR2 are MNHEY and SVGAGI. CDR3 loop: CASAPAKNIQYF. As DNA, the CDR3 is TGTGCCAGCGCCCCAGCCAAAAACATTCAGTACTTC.

The chain is built from TRBV18 and TRBJ2-3; D might be TRBD2 (6 bases). Germline loops: CDR1 KGHSH, CDR2 LQKENI. V lost 3 bases and J lost 4, with 14 bases in between. The CDR3 length is 15 residues. The CDR3 here is CASSPLFRGADTQYF. CDR3 bases: TGTGCCAGCTCACCTCTGTTCCGCGGGGCAGATACGCAGTATTTT.

This chain joins TRBV5-1 and TRBJ2-1; 8 bases are a match to TRBD2. CDR1 SGHRS and CDR2 YFSETQ come from the germline V gene. J gave up 2 bases and V 7 bases, and 8 bases lay outside the gene matches. CDR3 size: 15 residues. The CDR3 DNA reads TGCGCCAGCTACGGGACTAGTGGTACCTACAATGAGCAGTTCTTC. Its protein is CASYGTSGTYNEQFF.

CDR3 in DNA: TGCGCCAGCAGCTTGGTAGGGGGCTATAAGGATGGCTACACCTTC. The encoded protein is CASSLVGGYKDGYTF. This sequence joins TRBV5-1 and TRBJ1-2; 7 positions match TRBD1. This CDR3 region has 15 residues. The germline V gene has CDR1 SGHRS and CDR2 YFSETQ. V was clipped by 0 bases and J by 6 bases; unmatched bases: 8.

CDR3 DNA sequence: TGTGCCAGTAGTATTAAGGGGGCAATACGGGCCAACGTCCTGACTTTC. This codes for CASSIKGAIRANVLTF. The J gene is TRBJ2-6, the V gene TRBV19, with 7 bases that match TRBD1. CDR1 is LNHDA and CDR2 is SQIVND in the germline V gene (reference sequence). J lost 5 bases, V lost 3 bases, and 7 bases had no gene match. The CDR3 has 16 residues.

The rearrangement links TRBV12-5 to TRBJ2-7, with 9 bases identical to TRBD1. J was trimmed by 6 bases and V by 1 base; bases with no gene match: 10. The CDR3 consists of 16 residues. Germline V gene sequence: CDR1 LGHNT, CDR2 FRNRAP. CDR3 residues: CASGLAQGTGNGEQYF. The CDR3 DNA is TGTGCTAGTGGTTTGGCACAAGGGACAGGGAATGGCGAGCAGTACTTC.

The chain employs TRBV5-1 and TRBJ2-2, with 12 bases lining up with TRBD2. The germline V gene encodes CDR1 SGHRS and CDR2 YFSETQ. V shed 4 bases, J shed 2 bases, and the junction held 3 bases outside the gene matches. The length of the CDR3 is 16 residues. The CDR3: CASSPTSGGNTGELFF. The CDR3 nucleotides are TGCGCCAGCAGCCCGACTAGCGGGGGAAACACCGGGGAGCTGTTTTTT.

This chain links TRBV5-1 with TRBJ2-7; D remains ambiguous. Trimming took off 0 bases at V and 2 bases at J, with 3 bases between the two ends. Germline-derived CDR1 and CDR2 are SGHRS and YFSETQ. This CDR3 has 12 residues. The CDR3, as DNA: TGCGCCAGCAGCTTGGAGCCCTACGAGCAGTACTTC. Translated: CASSLEPYEQYF. Full variable domain (remainder filled in from reference TRBV5-1 and TRBJ2-7): KAGVTQTPRYLIKTRGQQVTLSCSPISGHRSVSWYQQTPGQGLQFLFEYFSETQRNKGNFPGRFSGRQFSNSRSEMNVSTLELGDSALYLCASSLEPYEQYFGPGTRLTVT.

V gene TRBV10-3 combines with J gene TRBJ2-1, with 11 nucleotides matching TRBD2. Germline values: CDR1 ENHRY, CDR2 SYGVKD. The CDR3 consists of 16 residues. V shed 2 bases, J shed 5 bases, and the junction held 5 bases outside the gene matches. The CDR3 DNA reads TGTGCCATCAGTGAGGGGGTAGCGGGAGGGGACAATGAGCAGTTCTTC. It yields the protein CAISEGVAGGDNEQFF.

In its sample, this clone was seen a few times. The chain uses TRBV19 and TRBJ2-7; 10 bases fit TRBD1. The trim removed 5 bases at V and 6 bases at J, leaving 7 bases unmatched. Germline CDR1 and CDR2: LNHDA and SQIVND (reference sequence). This CDR3 spans 14 amino acids. In DNA, the CDR3 is TGTGCCAGTAGTTCCGGGACAGGGGATTCCGAGCAGTACTTC. It codes for CASSSGTGDSEQYF.

The genes are TRBV6-5 and TRBJ1-5; TRBD1 matches 7 bases. Per the germline V gene, CDR1 is MNHEY and CDR2 is SVGAGI. The CDR3 length is 15 residues. In nucleotides, the CDR3 is TGTGCGATTAGGACAGGAGAATATAGCAATCAGCCCCAGCATTTT. This translates into CAIRTGEYSNQPQHF.

The rearrangement joins TRBV5-6 to TRBJ1-6; weak D call: TRBD1 (6 bases). Germline CDR1 SGHDT, CDR2 YYEEEE. V was pared by 2 bases and J by 2 bases, with 8 bases between. The CDR3 runs to 15 residues. CDR3 protein: CASSFRGPYNSPLHF. The CDR3 DNA reads TGTGCCAGCAGCTTCCGGGGGCCCTATAATTCACCCCTCCACTTT. The full variable domain, its missing parts supplied by reference TRBV5-6 and TRBJ1-6, is DAGVTQSPTHLIKTRGQQVTLRCSPKSGHDTVSWYQQALGQGPQFIFQYYEEEERQRGNFPDRFSGHQFPNYSSELNVNALLLGDSALYLCASSFRGPYNSPLHFGNGTRLTVT.

The genes are TRBV28 and TRBJ2-5; D is perhaps TRBD1 (6 bases). The length of the CDR3 is 16 residues. V was clipped by 0 bases and J by 1 base, with 12 bases between them. The germline CDR1 and CDR2 sequences are MDHEN and SYDVKM. CDR3 residues: CASSLWAGDGQETQYF. CDR3 coding DNA: TGTGCCAGCAGTTTATGGGCAGGGGACGGCCAAGAGACCCAGTACTTC.